Below, 19 T cell receptor beta chains from the same sample are listed, as sequenced in a study of blood T cells in healthy people across ages. PCR was performed a second time for roughly 6 to 12 cycles using a sample-barcoded 5' primer and a J-beta primer mix. TCRdb used MiXCR to reprocess the 5' RACE reads, holding one entry per CDR3 protein. The sample records approximately 680,000 distinct CDR3 sequences, 32% being singletons. Specimen: blood. These receptors were obtained from a woman over 75 in good health.

This clonotype showed up many times. This chain uses TRBV20-1 with TRBJ2-1, with TRBD2 matching over 7 bases. V was clipped by 6 bases and J by 2 bases; unmatched bases: 1. The CDR3 runs 12 residues. In germline, CDR1 is DFQATT, CDR2 SNEGSKA (reference sequence). For the CDR3, the DNA is TGCAGTGCCGGGACTACCTACAATGAGCAGTTCTTC. Its protein is CSAGTTYNEQFF.

In this sample, this clonotype turned up many times. The genes are TRBV6-5 and TRBJ1-5, with D tentatively TRBD1 (6 bases). Trimming removed 8 bases from V and 5 bases from J, with 10 bases in between. The germline CDR1 and CDR2 sequences are MNHEY and SVGAGI. The CDR3 length is 12 residues. Here the CDR3 DNA reads TGTGCCAGCCGGGCAGGGGATCAGCCCCAGCATTTT. This sequence encodes CASRAGDQPQHF.

The chain uses TRBV2 and TRBJ2-2, with D perhaps given as TRBD1 or TRBD2 (7 bases each). Between the trimmed V and J ends, which lost 5 bases and 7 bases, there was a span of 14 bases. Germline V gene sequence: CDR1 SNHLY, CDR2 FYNNEI. The CDR3 length is 14 residues. The CDR3 is CASSLTGRGGELFF. The DNA of the CDR3 is TGTGCCAGCAGTCTGACAGGGAGGGGCGGGGAGCTGTTTTTT.

This clonotype was seen only a few times. The chain has TRBV7-2 and TRBJ1-2; tentatively, D is TRBD1 (5 bases). This CDR3 comprises 15 residues. Trimming shortened V by 0 bases and J by 5 bases, and 13 bases separated the two germline ends. Germline CDR1 SGHTA, CDR2 FQGNSA. CDR3 bases: TGTGCCAGCAGCTTAGCGCAGGGTCTCAGATATGGCTACACCTTC. Translation: CASSLAQGLRYGYTF.

This clonotype was found once. J is TRBJ1-3 and V is TRBV20-1; possibly TRBD1 for D (6 bases). Germline lookup yields CDR1 DFQATT and CDR2 SNEGSKA (reference sequence). With 8 bases removed from V and 6 bases from J, the gap between germline ends came to 14 bases. This CDR3 contains 12 residues. The CDR3 spells CSTRGRENTIYF. The CDR3, as DNA: TGCAGTACCAGGGGTCGCGAAAACACCATATATTTT.

This clonotype came up many times. The chain has TRBV11-2 and TRBJ1-2, with a weak D call TRBD1 (5 bases). With 3 bases removed from V and 5 bases from J, the gap between germline ends came to 13 bases. The length of the CDR3 is 14 residues. The germline V gene encodes CDR1 SGHAT and CDR2 FQNNGV. CDR3 amino acids: CASSLSGTAYGYTF. As DNA, the CDR3 is TGTGCCAGCAGCTTGAGTGGGACCGCTTATGGCTACACCTTC.

A few counts support this clonotype. The rearrangement joins TRBV19 to TRBJ1-4; TRBD1 matches at 9 bases. The CDR3 is 14 amino acids. CDR1 and CDR2 from the germline V gene are LNHDA and SQIVND (reference sequence). Losses at the gene ends were 5 bases for V and 8 bases for J; bases not matched to a gene: 6. CDR3 nucleotides: TGTGCCAGTAGTCCTGGGACAGGGAGGGAAAAACTGTTTTTT. This gives the protein CASSPGTGREKLFF.

This clonotype was recorded a few times. The chain is built from TRBV29-1 and TRBJ1-4; D is perhaps TRBD1 (6 bases). Per the germline V gene, CDR1 is SQVTM and CDR2 is ANQGSEA. V lost 4 bases and J lost 8, with 11 bases in between. The CDR3 length is 12 residues. The CDR3 DNA follows: TGCAGCGTTGGAGGGACACCCGAAAAACTGTTTTTT. This translates into CSVGGTPEKLFF.

This clonotype was counted ten times or more. The J gene is TRBJ2-5, the V gene TRBV7-9; D is ambiguous. In germline, CDR1 is SEHNR, CDR2 FQNEAQ (reference sequence). V dropped 0 bases and J dropped 5 bases, with 10 bases sitting between them. The CDR3 contains 14 residues. In DNA, the CDR3 is TGTGCCAGCAGCTTAGCCACACCCGCGGAGACCCAGTACTTC. Amino acid sequence: CASSLATPAETQYF.

This clonotype was seen many times. The chain recombines TRBV20-1 with TRBJ1-2; 9 bases are a match to TRBD1. J was trimmed by 4 bases and V by 6 bases; bases with no gene match: 3. Germline assignment: CDR1 DFQATT and CDR2 SNEGSKA (reference sequence). The CDR3 sequence is 12 residues long. The CDR3 DNA reads as TGCAGTGCCCCGACAGGGGGCTATGGCTACACCTTC. This encodes CSAPTGGYGYTF.

The CDR3 DNA follows: TGCGCCAGCAGCCGTCCCATGGAGGCAGATACGCAGTATTTT. It specifies CASSRPMEADTQYF. The genes are TRBV5-1 and TRBJ2-3; weak D call: TRBD2 (5 bases). The length of the CDR3 is 14 residues. Trimming stripped 4 bases from V and 4 bases from J, with 13 bases between. Germline V gives CDR1 SGHRS, CDR2 YFSETQ. Complete variable domain (other parts from reference TRBV5-1 and TRBJ2-3): KAGVTQTPRYLIKTRGQQVTLSCSPISGHRSVSWYQQTPGQGLQFLFEYFSETQRNKGNFPGRFSGRQFSNSRSEMNVSTLELGDSALYLCASSRPMEADTQYFGPGTRLTVL.

J is TRBJ2-3 and V is TRBV9, with 8 bases matching TRBD2. The CDR3 contains 15 residues. The J segment lost 2 bases and the V segment lost 2 bases, leaving 4 bases of the junction unmatched. Germline V lookup: CDR1 SGDLS, CDR2 YYNGEE. The CDR3 reads CASSVRAGDTDTQYF. CDR3 sequence (DNA): TGTGCCAGCAGCGTTCGAGCGGGAGACACAGATACGCAGTATTTT.

With respect to this clonotype: It may be a read error: a sequence one base away is much more abundant. The V call is TRBV6-6, the J call TRBJ2-5; 10 bases fit TRBD1. CDR1 is MNHNY, CDR2 SVGAGI, per germline (reference sequence). V dropped 3 bases and J dropped 11; count of bases not matched to a gene: 12. The CDR3 totals 15 residues. The DNA of the CDR3 is TGTGCCAGCAGTTATCCGGGACAGGGGACGAATGAGCAGTACTTC. Its translation is CASSYPGQGTNEQYF.

This clonotype was counted many times. The rearrangement joins TRBV4-1 to TRBJ1-2, with 9 nucleotides matching TRBD1. This CDR3 contains 16 residues. Trimming cost V 0 bases and J 3 bases; bases outside gene matches: 5. The germline gives CDR1 MGHRA, CDR2 YSYEKL. CDR3 in DNA: TGCGCCAGCAGCCAAGATGGGGGACAGGGTGACTATGGCTACACCTTC. Protein product: CASSQDGGQGDYGYTF.

Many counts were recorded for this clonotype. V and J are TRBV6-1 and TRBJ2-1, with 11 bases lining up with TRBD2. V lost 6 bases, J lost 4 bases, and 14 bases stayed unmatched. Germline values: CDR1 MNHNS, CDR2 SASEGT. This CDR3 spans 18 amino acids. CDR3 loop: CASSALAASGGPYNEQFF. CDR3 bases: TGTGCCAGCAGCGCTCTGGCGGCTAGCGGGGGGCCTTACAATGAGCAGTTCTTC.

This clonotype was counted many times. J is TRBJ1-1 and V is TRBV6-2 or TRBV6-3, with a possible D match to TRBD1 (6 bases). With 0 bases removed from V and 7 bases from J, the gap between germline ends came to 12 bases. Germline V gene lookup returns CDR1 MNHEY and CDR2 SVGEGT. This CDR3 has 14 residues. The DNA of the CDR3 is TGTGCCAGCAGTTACTCGATATCACAGGGTGAAGCTTTCTTT. It is translated as CASSYSISQGEAFF.

As concerns this clonotype: This may be a read error: a much more frequent sequence differs by one nucleotide. The chain employs TRBV20-1 and TRBJ1-2, with 7 positions matching TRBD1. The germline V gene has CDR1 DFQATT and CDR2 SNEGSKA (reference sequence). The length of the CDR3 is 13 residues. The CDR3 spells CSARNDRDYGHTF. The CDR3 nucleotides read TGCAGTGCTAGAAATGACAGGGACTATGGCCACACCTTC.

The rearrangement links TRBV5-1 to TRBJ1-1; possibly TRBD1 for D (6 bases). CDR3 length: 13 residues. Per germline, CDR1 SGHRS and CDR2 YFSETQ. V shed 0 bases and J shed 11 bases, with 14 bases lying between them. In DNA, the CDR3 is TGCGCCAGCAGCTTGGATCAGGGGCGAACGGCTTTCTTT. The encoded protein is CASSLDQGRTAFF. Drawing the rest from reference TRBV5-1 and TRBJ1-1, the complete variable domain is KAGVTQTPRYLIKTRGQQVTLSCSPISGHRSVSWYQQTPGQGLQFLFEYFSETQRNKGNFPGRFSGRQFSNSRSEMNVSTLELGDSALYLCASSLDQGRTAFFGQGTRLTVV.

The J gene is TRBJ1-1, the V gene TRBV19, with a weak D call TRBD1 (6 bases). Germline values: CDR1 LNHDA, CDR2 SQIVND (reference sequence). The CDR3 is 15 amino acids. V shed 5 bases and J shed 4 bases, with 17 bases lying between them. The CDR3 loop reads CASSPSGGGGTEAFF. In DNA form, the CDR3 reads TGTGCCAGTAGTCCTTCCGGAGGAGGGGGCACTGAAGCTTTCTTT.